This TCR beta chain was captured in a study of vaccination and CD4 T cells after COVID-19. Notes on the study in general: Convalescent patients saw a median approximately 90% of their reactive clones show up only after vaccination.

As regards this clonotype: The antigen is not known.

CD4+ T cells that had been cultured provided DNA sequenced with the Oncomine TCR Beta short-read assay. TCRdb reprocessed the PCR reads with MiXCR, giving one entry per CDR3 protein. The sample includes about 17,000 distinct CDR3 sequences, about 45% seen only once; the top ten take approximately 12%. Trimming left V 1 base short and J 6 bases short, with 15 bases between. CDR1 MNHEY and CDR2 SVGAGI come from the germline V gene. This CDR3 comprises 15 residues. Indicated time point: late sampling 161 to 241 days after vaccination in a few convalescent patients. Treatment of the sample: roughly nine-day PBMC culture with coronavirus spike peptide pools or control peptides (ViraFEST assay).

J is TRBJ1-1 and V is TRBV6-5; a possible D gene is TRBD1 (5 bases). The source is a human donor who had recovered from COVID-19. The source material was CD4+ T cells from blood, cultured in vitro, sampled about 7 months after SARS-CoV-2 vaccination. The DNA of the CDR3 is TGTGCCAGCAGTTACTATGGATTGGGGGGGTCTGAAGCTTTCTTT. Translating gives CASSYYGLGGSEAFF.